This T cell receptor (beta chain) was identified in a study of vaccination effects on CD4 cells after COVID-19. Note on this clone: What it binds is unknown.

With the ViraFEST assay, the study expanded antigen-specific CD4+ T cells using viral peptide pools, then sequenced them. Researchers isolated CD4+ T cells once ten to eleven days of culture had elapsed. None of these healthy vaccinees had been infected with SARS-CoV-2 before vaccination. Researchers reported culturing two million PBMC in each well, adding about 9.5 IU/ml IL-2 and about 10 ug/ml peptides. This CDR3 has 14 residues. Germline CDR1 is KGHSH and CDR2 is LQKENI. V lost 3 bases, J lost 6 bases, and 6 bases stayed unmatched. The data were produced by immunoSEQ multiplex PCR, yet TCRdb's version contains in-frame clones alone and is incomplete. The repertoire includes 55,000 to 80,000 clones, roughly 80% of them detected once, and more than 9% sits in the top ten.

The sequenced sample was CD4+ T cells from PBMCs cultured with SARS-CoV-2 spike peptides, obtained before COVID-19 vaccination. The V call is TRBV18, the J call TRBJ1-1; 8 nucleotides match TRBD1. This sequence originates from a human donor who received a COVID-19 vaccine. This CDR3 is CASSPGQGWAEAFF. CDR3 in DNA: TGTGCCAGCTCACCCGGACAGGGATGGGCTGAAGCTTTCTTT. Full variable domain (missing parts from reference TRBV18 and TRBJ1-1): NAGVMQNPRHLVRRRGQEARLRCSPMKGHSHVYWYRQLPEEGLKFMVYLQKENIIDESGMPKERFSAEFPKEGPSILRIQQVVRGDSAAYFCASSPGQGWAEAFFGQGTRLTVV.